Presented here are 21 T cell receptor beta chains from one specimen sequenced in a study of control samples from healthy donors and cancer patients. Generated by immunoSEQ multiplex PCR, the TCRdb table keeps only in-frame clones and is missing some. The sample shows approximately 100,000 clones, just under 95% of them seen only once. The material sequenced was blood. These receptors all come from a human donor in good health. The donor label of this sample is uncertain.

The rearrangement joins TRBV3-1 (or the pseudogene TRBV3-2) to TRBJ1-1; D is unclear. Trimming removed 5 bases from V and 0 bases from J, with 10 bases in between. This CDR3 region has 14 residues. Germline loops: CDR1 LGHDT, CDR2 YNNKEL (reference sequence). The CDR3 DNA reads TGTGCCAGCAGCGAAGGGCCCATGAACACTGAAGCTTTCTTT. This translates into CASSEGPMNTEAFF.

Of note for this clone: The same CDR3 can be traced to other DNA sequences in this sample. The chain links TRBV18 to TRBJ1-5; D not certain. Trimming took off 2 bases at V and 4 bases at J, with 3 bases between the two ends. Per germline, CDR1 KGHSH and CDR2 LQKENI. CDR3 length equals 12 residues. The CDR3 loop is CASSPGNQPQHF. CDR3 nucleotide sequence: TGTGCCAGCTCACCAGGGAATCAGCCCCAGCATTTT.

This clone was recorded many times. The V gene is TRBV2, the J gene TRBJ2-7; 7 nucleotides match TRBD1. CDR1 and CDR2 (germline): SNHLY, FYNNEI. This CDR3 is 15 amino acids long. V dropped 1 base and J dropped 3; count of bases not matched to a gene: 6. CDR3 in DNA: TGTGCCAGCAGTGAAGGACAGGGTGGAAACTACGAGCAGTACTTC. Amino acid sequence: CASSEGQGGNYEQYF.

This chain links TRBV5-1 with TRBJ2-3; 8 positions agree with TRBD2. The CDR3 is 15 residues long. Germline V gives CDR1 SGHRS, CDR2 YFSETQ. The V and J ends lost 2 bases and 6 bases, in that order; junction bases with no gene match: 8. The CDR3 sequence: CASSLRGGEVDTQYF. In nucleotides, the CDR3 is TGCGCCAGCAGCTTACGGGGGGGCGAGGTGGATACGCAGTATTTT.

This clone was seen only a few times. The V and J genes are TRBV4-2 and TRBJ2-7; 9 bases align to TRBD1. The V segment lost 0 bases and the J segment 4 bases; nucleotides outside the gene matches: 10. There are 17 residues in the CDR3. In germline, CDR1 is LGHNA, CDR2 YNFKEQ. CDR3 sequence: CASSQDLLGQGQYEQYF. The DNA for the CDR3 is TGTGCCAGCAGCCAAGATCTGTTGGGACAGGGCCAATACGAGCAGTACTTC.

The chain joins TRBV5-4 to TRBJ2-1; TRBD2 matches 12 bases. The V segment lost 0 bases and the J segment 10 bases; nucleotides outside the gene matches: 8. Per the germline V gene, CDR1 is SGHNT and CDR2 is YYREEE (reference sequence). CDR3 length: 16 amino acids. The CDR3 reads CASSLALASGGAEQFF. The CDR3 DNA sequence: TGTGCCAGCAGCTTGGCGTTGGCTAGCGGGGGGGCCGAGCAGTTCTTC.

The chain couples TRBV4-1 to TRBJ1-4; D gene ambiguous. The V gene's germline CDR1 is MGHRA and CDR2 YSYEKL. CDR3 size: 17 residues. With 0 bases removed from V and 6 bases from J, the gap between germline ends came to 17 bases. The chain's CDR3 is CASSQDRGRNDYEKLFF. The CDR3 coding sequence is TGCGCCAGCAGCCAAGATCGCGGAAGGAATGACTATGAAAAACTGTTTTTT.

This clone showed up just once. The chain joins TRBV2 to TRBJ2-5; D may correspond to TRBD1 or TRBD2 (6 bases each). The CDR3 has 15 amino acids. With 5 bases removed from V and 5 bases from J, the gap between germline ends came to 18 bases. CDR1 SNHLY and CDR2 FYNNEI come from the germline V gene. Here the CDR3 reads CASSPQRGAGETQYF. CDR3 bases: TGTGCCAGCAGTCCCCAGAGGGGGGCTGGGGAGACCCAGTACTTC.

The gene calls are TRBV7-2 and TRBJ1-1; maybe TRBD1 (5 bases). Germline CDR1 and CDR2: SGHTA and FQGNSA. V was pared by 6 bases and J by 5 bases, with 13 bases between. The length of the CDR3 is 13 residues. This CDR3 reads CASSYLGGTEAFF. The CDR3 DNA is TGTGCCAGCAGTTACCTGGGGGGAACTGAAGCTTTCTTT.

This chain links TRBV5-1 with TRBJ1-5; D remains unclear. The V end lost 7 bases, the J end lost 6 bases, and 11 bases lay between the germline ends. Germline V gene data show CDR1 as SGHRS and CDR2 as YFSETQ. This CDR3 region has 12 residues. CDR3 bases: TGCGCCAGCTATATTCCTTCTCAGCCCCAGCATTTT. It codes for CASYIPSQPQHF.

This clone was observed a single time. For the CDR3, the DNA is TGTGCCAGCACCCTCTTTCGGGGGGATGAAAAACTGTTTTTT. Translating gives CASTLFRGDEKLFF. The rearrangement links TRBV6-5 to TRBJ1-4; the D gene is possibly TRBD1 (5 bases). CDR3 size: 14 residues. Trimming stripped 7 bases from V and 6 bases from J, with 15 bases between. Germline CDR1 and CDR2: MNHEY and SVGAGI.

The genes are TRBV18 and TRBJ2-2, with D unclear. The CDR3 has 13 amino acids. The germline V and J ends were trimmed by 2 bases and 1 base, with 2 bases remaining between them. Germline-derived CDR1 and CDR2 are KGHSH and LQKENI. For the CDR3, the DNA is TGTGCCAGCTCACCAGTGAACACCGGGGAGCTGTTTTTT. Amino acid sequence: CASSPVNTGELFF.

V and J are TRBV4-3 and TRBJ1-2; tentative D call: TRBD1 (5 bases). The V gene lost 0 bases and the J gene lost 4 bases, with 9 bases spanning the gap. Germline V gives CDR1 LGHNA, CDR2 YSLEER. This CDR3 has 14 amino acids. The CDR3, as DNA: TGCGCCAGCAGCCAAGAAAGGGGACCCTATGGCTACACCTTC. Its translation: CASSQERGPYGYTF.

This CDR3 reads CAISESPQGALSPLHF. The CDR3 region has the DNA TGTGCCATCAGTGAGTCTCCACAGGGGGCCCTTTCACCCCTCCACTTT. The V and J genes are TRBV10-3 and TRBJ1-6, with TRBD1 matching 9 bases. V trimming: 0 bases; J trimming: 9 bases; junction bases outside the gene matches: 6. The CDR3 covers 16 residues. Germline V gene lookup returns CDR1 ENHRY and CDR2 SYGVKD.

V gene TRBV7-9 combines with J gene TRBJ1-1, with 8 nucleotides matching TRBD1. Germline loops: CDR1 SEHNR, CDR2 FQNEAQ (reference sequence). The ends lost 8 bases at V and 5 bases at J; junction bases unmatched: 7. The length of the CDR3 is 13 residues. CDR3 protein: CASLGTGLTEAFF. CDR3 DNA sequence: TGTGCCAGCCTGGGGACAGGCCTGACTGAAGCTTTCTTT. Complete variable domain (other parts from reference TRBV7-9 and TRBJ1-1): DTGVSQNPRHKITKRGQNVTFRCDPISEHNRLYWYRQTLGQGPEFLTYFQNEAQLEKSRLLSDRFSAERPKGSFSTLEIQRTEQGDSAMYLCASLGTGLTEAFFGQGTRLTVV.

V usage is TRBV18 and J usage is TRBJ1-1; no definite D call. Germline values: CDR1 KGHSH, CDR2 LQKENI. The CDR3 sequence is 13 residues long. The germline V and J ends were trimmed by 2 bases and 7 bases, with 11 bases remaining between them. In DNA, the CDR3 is TGTGCCAGCTCACCAGGCCGCTCGGGTGAAGCTTTCTTT. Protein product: CASSPGRSGEAFF. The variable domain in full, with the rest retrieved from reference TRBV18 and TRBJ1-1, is NAGVMQNPRHLVRRRGQEARLRCSPMKGHSHVYWYRQLPEEGLKFMVYLQKENIIDESGMPKERFSAEFPKEGPSILRIQQVVRGDSAAYFCASSPGRSGEAFFGQGTRLTVV.

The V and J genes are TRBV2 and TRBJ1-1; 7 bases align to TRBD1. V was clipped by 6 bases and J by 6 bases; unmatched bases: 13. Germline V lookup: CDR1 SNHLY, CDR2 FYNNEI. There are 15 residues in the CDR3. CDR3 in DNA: TGTGCCAGCAGGGAGGGGGCCGTTAGGGGGCCTGAAGCTTTCTTT. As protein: CASREGAVRGPEAFF.

CDR3 DNA: TGTGCCAGTAGTATAGGCGCCGGGACAGGGGCAATTAATTCACCCCTCCACTTT. Encoded protein: CASSIGAGTGAINSPLHF. V is TRBV19 and J is TRBJ1-6, with 10 bases that match TRBD1. Germline-derived CDR1 and CDR2 are LNHDA and SQIVND (reference sequence). The CDR3 sequence is 18 residues long. The V segment lost 1 base and the J segment 6 bases; nucleotides outside the gene matches: 9.

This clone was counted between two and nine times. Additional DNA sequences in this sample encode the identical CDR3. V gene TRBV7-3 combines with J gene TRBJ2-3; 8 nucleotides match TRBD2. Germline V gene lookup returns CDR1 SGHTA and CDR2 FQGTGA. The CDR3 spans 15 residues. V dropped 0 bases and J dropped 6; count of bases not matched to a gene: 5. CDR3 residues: CASSLTSGETDTQYF. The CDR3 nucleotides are TGTGCCAGCAGCTTAACTAGCGGGGAGACGGATACGCAGTATTTT.

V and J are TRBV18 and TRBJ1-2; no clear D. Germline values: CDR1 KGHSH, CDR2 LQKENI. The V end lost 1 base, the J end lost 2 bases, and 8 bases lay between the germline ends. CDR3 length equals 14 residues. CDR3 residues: CASSPQGGNYGYTF. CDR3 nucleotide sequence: TGTGCCAGCTCACCACAGGGAGGGAACTATGGCTACACCTTC. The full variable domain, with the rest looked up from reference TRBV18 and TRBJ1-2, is NAGVMQNPRHLVRRRGQEARLRCSPMKGHSHVYWYRQLPEEGLKFMVYLQKENIIDESGMPKERFSAEFPKEGPSILRIQQVVRGDSAAYFCASSPQGGNYGYTFGSGTRLTVV.

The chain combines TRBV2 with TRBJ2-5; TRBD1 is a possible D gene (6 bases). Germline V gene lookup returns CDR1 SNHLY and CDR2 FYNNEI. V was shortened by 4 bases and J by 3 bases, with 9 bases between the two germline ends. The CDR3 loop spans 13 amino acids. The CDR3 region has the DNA TGTGCCAGCAGTGGGTGGACAGAAGAGACCCAGTACTTC. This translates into CASSGWTEETQYF.